This TCR beta chain comes out of a study of CD4 and CD8 cells across lung adenocarcinoma regions. This clonotype has just one count. The V gene's germline CDR1 is MDHEN and CDR2 SYDVKM. V was pared by 8 bases and J by 5 bases, with 16 bases between. The CDR3 extends over 14 amino acids. Using its own MiXCR run on the PCR reads, TCRdb lists one record per CDR3 protein. Here the sample spans around 20,000 distinct CDR3 sequences, around 46% being singletons. The receptor was isolated from a male donor with lung adenocarcinoma. The CD4 and CD8 labels of this study may be unreliable. The chain couples TRBV28 to TRBJ2-1; D is ambiguous. Input material: CD4+ T cells from the margin of a lung tumor. In DNA form, the CDR3 reads TGTGCCAGCCGAACATGGGCAGCTAACAATGAGCAGTTCTTC. It yields the protein CASRTWAANNEQFF.